Presented here are 27 T cell receptor beta chains from one specimen sequenced in a study of T cells in Graves' hyperthyroidism and ophthalmopathy. Authors of the study amplified TCR beta CDR3 regions from RNA transcripts. HTBI primers were employed in a first-round RT-PCR of the TCR CDR3. Using its own MiXCR run on the multiplex PCR reads, TCRdb lists one record per CDR3 protein. Counted here are 700,000 to 850,000 distinct CDR3 sequences, around a third occurring once; the ten biggest clones make up more than 25%. Sequenced: blood. The origin of the receptors is a woman between 35 and 50 years old with Graves' hyperthyroidism.

The chain couples TRBV24-1 to TRBJ1-2, with D possibly TRBD1 on 5 matching bases. The V gene lost 3 bases and the J gene lost 4 bases, with 11 bases spanning the gap. The germline V gene encodes CDR1 KGHDR and CDR2 SFDVKD. The CDR3 spans 14 residues. CDR3 bases: TGTGCCACCAGTGATCGGAGGGGCTCCTATGGCTACACCTTC. It is translated as CATSDRRGSYGYTF.

V gene TRBV6-5 combines with J gene TRBJ2-7; possibly TRBD1 or TRBD2 for D (6 bases each). V was shortened by 0 bases and J by 0 bases, with 9 bases between the two germline ends. This CDR3 is built from 15 residues. Germline lookup yields CDR1 MNHEY and CDR2 SVGAGI. CDR3 sequence: CASSYSTGASYEQYF. CDR3 nucleotide sequence: TGTGCCAGCAGTTACTCTACGGGGGCCTCCTACGAGCAGTACTTC.

The genes are TRBV5-1 and TRBJ1-1; TRBD1 matches at 11 bases. Looked up from germline, CDR1 is SGHRS and CDR2 is YFSETQ. The CDR3 length is 16 residues. J gave up 1 base and V 4 bases, and 6 bases lay outside the gene matches. The CDR3 reads CASSRTGGDRNTEAFF. CDR3 in DNA: TGCGCCAGCAGCCGGACAGGGGGCGATCGGAACACTGAAGCTTTCTTT. Complete variable domain (other parts from reference TRBV5-1 and TRBJ1-1): KAGVTQTPRYLIKTRGQQVTLSCSPISGHRSVSWYQQTPGQGLQFLFEYFSETQRNKGNFPGRFSGRQFSNSRSEMNVSTLELGDSALYLCASSRTGGDRNTEAFFGQGTRLTVV.

The rearrangement links TRBV13 to TRBJ1-1; possibly TRBD1 for D (6 bases). CDR1 is PRHDT, CDR2 FYEKMQ, per germline (reference sequence). Trimming shortened V by 6 bases and J by 3 bases, and 8 bases separated the two germline ends. This CDR3 has 12 amino acids. CDR3 nucleotides: TGTGCCAGCAGGGACAGCTACACTGAAGCTTTCTTT. Translating gives CASRDSYTEAFF.

This clonotype was counted a few times. The chain uses TRBV11-2 and TRBJ1-1; no firm D call. This CDR3 spans 14 amino acids. Germline values: CDR1 SGHAT, CDR2 FQNNGV. The V and J ends lost 3 bases and 13 bases respectively, with 21 bases between them. CDR3 region: CASSFFRGPADGFF. DNA of the CDR3: TGTGCCAGCAGCTTTTTCCGGGGTCCCGCCGACGGTTTCTTT.

This chain connects TRBV4-3 to TRBJ1-4; D may be TRBD1 (5 bases). Germline values: CDR1 LGHNA, CDR2 YSLEER. This CDR3 contains 16 residues. The V and J ends lost 0 bases and 8 bases respectively, with 16 bases between them. The chain's CDR3 is CASSQESVQGREKLFF. Written as DNA, the CDR3 is TGCGCCAGCAGCCAAGAATCTGTTCAGGGTAGGGAAAAACTGTTTTTT.

The V gene is TRBV25-1, the J gene TRBJ2-2; 9 nucleotides line up with TRBD2. The trim removed 6 bases at V and 5 bases at J, leaving 4 bases unmatched. Germline CDR1 and CDR2: MGHDK and SYGVNS. The CDR3 contains 14 residues. The CDR3 DNA reads TGTGCCAGCAGGGCGGGAGGGCGGACCGGGGAGCTGTTTTTT. Amino acids: CASRAGGRTGELFF.

This clonotype was seen a single time. V usage is TRBV6-5 and J usage is TRBJ1-1; no clear D. The V and J ends lost 5 bases and 1 base respectively, with 8 bases between them. The CDR3 consists of 13 residues. Per the germline V gene, CDR1 is MNHEY and CDR2 is SVGAGI. CDR3 DNA: TGTGCCAGCAGTGAACCGGAGAACACTGAAGCTTTCTTT. Its protein is CASSEPENTEAFF.

This rearrangement joins TRBV4-2 to TRBJ2-6; D is possibly TRBD1 (5 bases). The V end lost 2 bases, the J end lost 1 base, and 9 bases lay between the germline ends. The CDR3 covers 16 residues. The germline CDR1 and CDR2 sequences are LGHNA and YNFKEQ. The CDR3 DNA reads TGTGCCAGCAGCCAAAGGGGCAATTCTGGGGCCAACGTCCTGACTTTC. Amino acids: CASSQRGNSGANVLTF.

The chain recombines TRBV4-3 with TRBJ2-7; D is undetermined. Germline-derived CDR1 and CDR2 are LGHNA and YSLEER. CDR3 length: 13 residues. Trimming pared 1 base from V and 3 bases from J, leaving 7 bases between. CDR3 in amino acids: CASSQGWDYEQYF. Here the CDR3 DNA reads TGCGCCAGCAGCCAAGGCTGGGACTACGAGCAGTACTTC.

This clonotype showed up just a few times. The V and J genes are TRBV12-3 or TRBV12-4 and TRBJ1-1; D is unclear. This CDR3 is built from 15 residues. The V gene lost 3 bases and the J gene lost 1 base, with 12 bases spanning the gap. CDR3 loop: CASSFLAGPNTEAFF. CDR3 DNA sequence: TGTGCCAGCAGTTTTTTGGCCGGACCGAACACTGAAGCTTTCTTT.

As concerns this clonotype: Given the absence of the conserved phenylalanine or tryptophan at the CDR3 end, a read error is likely. The chain links TRBV20-1 to TRBJ2-7; 9 positions match TRBD2. This CDR3 spans 13 amino acids. The V and J ends lost 5 bases and 6 bases, in that order; junction bases with no gene match: 8. The germline gives CDR1 DFQATT, CDR2 SNEGSKA (reference sequence). In DNA, the CDR3 is TGCAGTGCTCCGGTAGCGGGAGAGGTCGAGCAGTACCTC. This encodes CSAPVAGEVEQYL.

The chain couples TRBV7-8 to TRBJ1-2; D may be TRBD1 (6 bases). The germline CDR1 and CDR2 sequences are SGHVS and FQNEAQ. Trimming took 11 bases from V and 0 from J, leaving 16 bases between them. This CDR3 contains 14 residues. The chain's CDR3 is CAWNPQGPNYGYTF. The CDR3 DNA follows: TGTGCCTGGAACCCACAGGGACCTAACTATGGCTACACCTTC.

Concerning this clonotype itself: This clone may be a read error of a much larger clone one base away. The chain links TRBV6-6 to TRBJ1-2; no definite D call. The CDR3 totals 11 residues. Germline CDR1 MNHNY, CDR2 SVGAGI (reference sequence). The CDR3 DNA reads as TGTGCCAGCAGCCCAAATGACCCCTACATCTTC. It specifies CASSPNDPYIF.

This clonotype was detected a few times. V and J are TRBV5-6 and TRBJ2-5; TRBD1 aligns across 9 bases. V was clipped by 5 bases and J by 4 bases; unmatched bases: 6. CDR3 length: 14 residues. Per the germline V gene, CDR1 is SGHDT and CDR2 is YYEEEE. This chain's CDR3 is CASRSKTGGETQYF. CDR3 DNA: TGTGCCAGCAGATCCAAGACAGGGGGAGAGACCCAGTACTTC.

The chain uses TRBV20-1 and TRBJ2-5; 7 positions match TRBD2. The CDR3 is 14 amino acids. V lost 4 bases to trimming and J lost 11 bases; unmatched junction nucleotides: 16. CDR1 and CDR2 (germline): DFQATT, SNEGSKA (reference sequence). CDR3 sequence reads: CSAMGLAEEYGQYF. CDR3 bases: TGCAGTGCTATGGGGCTAGCGGAAGAGTACGGGCAGTACTTC.

The V and J genes are TRBV6-5 and TRBJ1-5; unclear D gene. The CDR3 runs to 12 residues. Germline V gene sequence: CDR1 MNHEY, CDR2 SVGAGI. Trimming removed 5 bases at V and 5 bases at J, with 7 bases between. The CDR3 DNA is TGTGCCAGCAGTACGACCCATCAGCCCCAGCATTTT. This encodes CASSTTHQPQHF.

This clonotype was detected a few times. V usage is TRBV29-1 and J usage is TRBJ1-2; D not certain. V dropped 7 bases and J dropped 4 bases, with 16 bases sitting between them. The CDR3 is 13 amino acids. Germline V gives CDR1 SQVTM, CDR2 ANQGSEA. DNA for the CDR3: TGCAGCGCGGACGGCGTAAATATCTATGGCTACACCTTC. Residues: CSADGVNIYGYTF. Full variable domain (rest looked up from reference TRBV29-1 and TRBJ1-2): SAVISQKPSRDICQRGTSLTIQCQVDSQVTMMFWYRQQPGQSLTLIATANQGSEATYESGFVIDKFPISRPNLTFSTLTVSNMSPEDSSIYLCSADGVNIYGYTFGSGTRLTVV.

In this sample, this clonotype turned up a few times. This CDR3 is CASSYTSAANTGELFF. As DNA, the CDR3 is TGTGCCAGCAGCTACACTAGCGCGGCGAACACCGGGGAGCTGTTTTTT. The rearrangement links TRBV7-2 to TRBJ2-2; 7 bases are a match to TRBD2. V was clipped by 4 bases and J by 0 bases; unmatched bases: 5. The CDR3 totals 16 residues. Germline V CDR1 and CDR2: SGHTA, FQGNSA.

The CDR3 bases are TGTGCTAGGCTGGTGGCAGGCCAGTACTTC. It specifies CARLVAGQYF. The V gene is TRBV2, the J gene TRBJ2-5; D is unresolved. The CDR3 runs 10 residues. CDR1 SNHLY and CDR2 FYNNEI come from the germline V gene.

This clonotype occurred a few times. The chain's CDR3 is CASNPSPGGYGYTF. CDR3 in DNA: TGTGCCAGCAACCCAAGCCCTGGGGGCTATGGCTACACCTTC. The chain uses TRBV7-8 and TRBJ1-2; tentative D call: TRBD1 (5 bases). The germline gives CDR1 SGHVS, CDR2 FQNEAQ. This CDR3 spans 14 amino acids. Trimming left V 7 bases short and J 4 bases short, with 16 bases between.

This clonotype was counted many times. The chain uses TRBV13 and TRBJ2-7, with a weak D call TRBD2 (6 bases). Germline V gives CDR1 PRHDT, CDR2 FYEKMQ (reference sequence). V shed 3 bases and J shed 3 bases, with 15 bases lying between them. This CDR3 region has 15 residues. The CDR3 reads CASSFTGTDRYEQYF. The CDR3 region has the DNA TGTGCCAGCAGCTTCACCGGGACTGATCGCTACGAGCAGTACTTC.

This clonotype was seen repeatedly, ten times or more. The chain combines TRBV20-1 with TRBJ2-5; no reliable D call. Germline V CDR1 and CDR2: DFQATT, SNEGSKA (reference sequence). V was cut by 2 bases and J by 2 bases, with 3 bases left in between. This CDR3 spans 11 amino acids. The CDR3 is CSARRQETQYF. CDR3 nucleotide sequence: TGCAGTGCTAGAAGGCAAGAGACCCAGTACTTC.

To note about this clonotype: An end of the junction differs from the germline gene, which may be a read error. The chain links TRBV7-3 to TRBJ2-3, with 10 positions matching TRBD2. The CDR3 totals 15 residues. Germline-derived CDR1 and CDR2 are SGHTA and FQGTGA. CDR3 sequence reads: CASSVTSGISDTQYF. DNA for the CDR3: TGTGCCAGCAGCGTAACTAGCGGGATTTCAGATACGCAGTATTTT.

This chain links TRBV10-3 with TRBJ2-7; D perhaps matches TRBD2 (6 bases). The V gene's germline CDR1 is ENHRY and CDR2 SYGVKD. The CDR3 has 11 amino acids. Between the trimmed V and J ends, which lost 11 bases and 3 bases, there was a span of 11 bases. CDR3 in DNA: TGTGCCGCCAGAGCGGGCTACGAGCAGTACTTC. It specifies CAARAGYEQYF.

The chain has TRBV27 and TRBJ1-2; a possible D gene is TRBD1 (5 bases). This CDR3 spans 15 amino acids. Germline CDR1 MNHEY, CDR2 SMNVEV (reference sequence). V was trimmed by 3 bases and J by 6 bases, leaving 17 bases between them. CDR3 region: CASSFLIPLGDGYTF. The CDR3 bases are TGTGCCAGCAGTTTTTTAATCCCCCTAGGGGATGGCTACACCTTC.

The V call is TRBV10-3, the J call TRBJ1-1; TRBD1 might be the D (5 bases). This CDR3 spans 13 amino acids. Germline lookup yields CDR1 ENHRY and CDR2 SYGVKD. Trimming removed 9 bases from V and 1 base from J, with 12 bases in between. CDR3 protein: CAMSGGENTEAFF. In DNA form, the CDR3 reads TGTGCCATGTCCGGGGGAGAGAACACTGAAGCTTTCTTT.